Listed below are T cell receptor beta chains from one sample, sequenced in a study of CD8 T cells in Susac syndrome. TCRdb reanalysed the immunoSEQ multiplex PCR reads using MiXCR and keeps one entry per CDR3 protein. The sample records 90,000 to 150,000 distinct CDR3 sequences, 85% to 95% being singletons. What was sequenced was CD4+ T cells from PBMCs. The source is a human donor with multiple sclerosis. CDR3s include the opening cysteine and the closing phenylalanine or tryptophan. The D gene is left open where the match is weak. Where a row states a size, it is once, few, many or the class of an expanded clone; other rows omit it.

>-|-|TRBJ1-2|TRBV6-1
TGTGCCAGCAGTGAATATCGGGGAGACAACTATGGCTACACCTTC
CASSEYRGDNYGYTF
>-|-|TRBJ1-4|TRBV20-1
TGCAGTGCTAGCCAGGAACCTGAAAAACTGTTTTTT
CSASQEPEKLFF
>-|-|TRBJ1-2|TRBV6-5
TGTGCCAGCAGGGCCCCTTTGGACTATGGCTACACCTTC
CASRAPLDYGYTF
>-|-|TRBJ2-7|TRBV5-4
TGTGCCAGCAGCCTGGACATTTGGAGCTCCTACGAGCAGTACTTC
CASSLDIWSSYEQYF
>once|-|TRBJ1-5|TRBV4-3
TGCGCCAGCAGCCAAGGGTCGGCAGGTAGCAATCAGCCCCAGCATTTT
CASSQGSAGSNQPQHF
>-|-|TRBJ1-2|TRBV7-9
TGTGCCAGCAGCGACGGACCCTATGGCTACACCTTC
CASSDGPYGYTF
>-|-|TRBJ1-5|TRBV15
TGTGCCACCAGCAGAGATAGGGCAGCCCAATGGCCCCAGCATTTT
CATSRDRAAQWPQHF
>-|TRBD1|TRBJ2-7|TRBV5-4
TGTGCCAGCAGCCTGACAGGGGGAAACGAGCAGTACTTC
CASSLTGGNEQYF
>few|-|TRBJ2-5|TRBV29-1
TGCAGCGGGTCCCATCGCGGGACCCAGTACTTC
CSGSHRGTQYF
>-|-|TRBJ1-1|TRBV20-1
TGCAGTGCTAGAAACAGCTTGAACACTGAAGCTTTCTTT
CSARNSLNTEAFF
>-|-|TRBJ1-6|TRBV30
TGTGCCTGGAGTGGGTCGAGGTATAGTTCACCCCTCCACTTT
CAWSGSRYSSPLHF
>-|TRBD1|TRBJ1-1|TRBV3-1
TGTGCCAGCAGCTATCAGGGGGCAGGAAACACTGAAGCTTTCTTT
CASSYQGAGNTEAFF
>-|-|TRBJ2-7|TRBV3-1
TGTGCCAGCAGCCAAATGGGGACAAACTACGAGCAGTACTTC
CASSQMGTNYEQYF
>-|TRBD1|TRBJ1-2|TRBV6-5
TGTGCCAGCACACCTGACAGGGATGGGTATGGCTACACCTTC
CASTPDRDGYGYTF
>-|-|TRBJ1-2|TRBV5-1
TGCGCCAGCAGCCCGCGGGGTAACTATGGCTACACCTTC
CASSPRGNYGYTF
>-|-|TRBJ2-1|TRBV7-8
TGTGCCAGCAGCTCCCCCGGGGGCCTCAATGAGCAGTTCTTC
CASSSPGGLNEQFF
>-|-|TRBJ2-6|TRBV2
TGTGCCAGCAGTGAAGAATCCAGCTACTCTGGGGCCAACGTCCTGACTTTC
CASSEESSYSGANVLTF
>-|TRBD1|TRBJ1-1|TRBV23-1
TGCGCCAGCAGCGTTACCGGGACAGGGGGCTCGAGGACTGAAGCTTTCTTT
CASSVTGTGGSRTEAFF
>-|TRBD1|TRBJ1-2|TRBV6-5
TGTGCCAGCAGAAAACAGGGGGGAGGCTATGGCTACACCTTC
CASRKQGGGYGYTF
>-|-|TRBJ1-2|TRBV20-1
TGCAGTGCTAGACCCCATGTCGGGGGGCGGTGGGGCTACACCTTC
CSARPHVGGRWGYTF
>-|-|TRBJ1-4|TRBV19
TGTGCCAGTAGTATCCTAGGGGCTAATGAAAAACTGTTTTTT
CASSILGANEKLFF
>-|-|TRBJ2-6|TRBV6-5
TGTGCCAGCAGTTACGACAGCGCCTACTCTGGGGCCAACGTCCTGACTTTC
CASSYDSAYSGANVLTF